The source of this TCR beta chain is a study of cytomegalovirus exposure and HLA in healthy donors. Overall study context: An analysis done earlier identified approximately 120 million unique TCR beta sequences from about 180 million T cells.

Turning to this clone: Its antigen is currently unknown.

Study-wide results and limits: Cytomegalovirus association was listed for around 170 TCR beta chains. Productive rates of about 87% or about 30% were seen for most TCR beta V segments in an earlier analysis.

The PCR made use of 60 Vbeta and 13 Jbeta primers. Libraries were prepared by immunoSEQ multiplex PCR; TCRdb keeps only in-frame clonotypes and omits some of them. The table lists 170,000 or so clones, around three quarters of them singletons. V gave up 1 base and J gave up 3 bases, with 10 bases separating them. The CDR3 runs 14 residues. The germline V gene encodes CDR1 SGHVS and CDR2 FNYEAQ. Sequencing was carried out using PBMCs. This chain connects TRBV7-6 to TRBJ2-7; D gene uncertain. The sequence was obtained from a man aged 35-49 years in good health and CMV-seronegative. In DNA, the CDR3 is TGTGCCAGCAGCTTAGGTCCACTCATCTACGAGCAGTACTTC. Encoded protein: CASSLGPLIYEQYF.